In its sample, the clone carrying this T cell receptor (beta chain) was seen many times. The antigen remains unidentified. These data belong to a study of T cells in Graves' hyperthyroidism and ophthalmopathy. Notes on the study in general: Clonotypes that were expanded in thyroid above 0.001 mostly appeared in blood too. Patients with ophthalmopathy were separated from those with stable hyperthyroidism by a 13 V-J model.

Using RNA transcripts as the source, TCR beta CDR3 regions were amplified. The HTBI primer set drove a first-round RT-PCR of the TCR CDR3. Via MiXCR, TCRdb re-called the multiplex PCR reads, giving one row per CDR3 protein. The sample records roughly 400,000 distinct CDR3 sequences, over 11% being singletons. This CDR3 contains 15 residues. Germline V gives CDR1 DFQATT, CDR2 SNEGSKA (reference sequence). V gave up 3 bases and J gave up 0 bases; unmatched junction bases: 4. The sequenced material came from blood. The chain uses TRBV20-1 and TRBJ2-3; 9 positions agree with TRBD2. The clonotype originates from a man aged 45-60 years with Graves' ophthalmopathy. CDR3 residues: CSASSGRGSTDTQYF. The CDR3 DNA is TGCAGTGCTAGTAGCGGGAGAGGGAGCACAGATACGCAGTATTTT.